This T cell receptor (beta chain) was observed in a study of T cell responses to AZD1222 COVID-19 vaccine. Here immunoSEQ multiplex PCR was the method, and the copy in TCRdb shows in-frame clones only, minus some. This sample has 150,000 to 200,000 clones, with around 88% found just once. Germline loops: CDR1 SGDLS, CDR2 YYNGEE. This CDR3 contains 14 residues. V shed 0 bases and J shed 5 bases, with 10 bases lying between them. V gene TRBV9 combines with J gene TRBJ2-3; D call uncertain. The sequencing used peripheral blood, collected 28 days after the second AZD1222 dose. This clonotype was sampled from an adult who received the AZD1222 COVID-19 vaccine. CDR3: CASSVEIRGDTQYF. The DNA of the CDR3 is TGTGCCAGCAGCGTAGAGATCCGTGGAGATACGCAGTATTTT.